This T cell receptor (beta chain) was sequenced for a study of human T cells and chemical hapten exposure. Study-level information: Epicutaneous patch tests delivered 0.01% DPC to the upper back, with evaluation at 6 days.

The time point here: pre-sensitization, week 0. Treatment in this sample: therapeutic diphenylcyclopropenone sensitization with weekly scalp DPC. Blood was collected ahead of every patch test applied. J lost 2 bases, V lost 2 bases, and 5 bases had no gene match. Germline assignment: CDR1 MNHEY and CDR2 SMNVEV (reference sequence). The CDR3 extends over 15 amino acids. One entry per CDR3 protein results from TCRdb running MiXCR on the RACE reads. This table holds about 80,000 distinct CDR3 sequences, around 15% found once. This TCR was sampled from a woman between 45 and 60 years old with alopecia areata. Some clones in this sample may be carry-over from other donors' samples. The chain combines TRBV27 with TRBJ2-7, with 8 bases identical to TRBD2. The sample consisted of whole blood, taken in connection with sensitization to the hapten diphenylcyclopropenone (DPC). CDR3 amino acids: CASSLRGGLPYEQYF. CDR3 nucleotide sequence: TGTGCCAGCAGTTTACGCGGGGGGCTCCCCTACGAGCAGTACTTC.